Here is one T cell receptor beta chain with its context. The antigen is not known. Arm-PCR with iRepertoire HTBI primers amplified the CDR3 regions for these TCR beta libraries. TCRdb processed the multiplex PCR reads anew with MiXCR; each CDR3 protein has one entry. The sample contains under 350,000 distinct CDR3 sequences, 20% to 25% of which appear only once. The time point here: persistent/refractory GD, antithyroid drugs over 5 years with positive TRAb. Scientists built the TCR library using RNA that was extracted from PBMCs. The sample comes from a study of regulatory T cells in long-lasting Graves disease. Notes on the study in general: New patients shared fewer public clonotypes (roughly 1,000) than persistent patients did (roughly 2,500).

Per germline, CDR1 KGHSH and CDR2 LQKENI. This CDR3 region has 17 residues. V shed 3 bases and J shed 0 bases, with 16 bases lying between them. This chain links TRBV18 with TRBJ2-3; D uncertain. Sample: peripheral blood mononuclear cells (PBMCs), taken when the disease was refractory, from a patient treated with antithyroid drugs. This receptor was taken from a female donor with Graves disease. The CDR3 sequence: CASSPPDTVRSTDTQYF. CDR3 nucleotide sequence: TGTGCCAGCTCACCCCCGGATACAGTCAGGAGCACAGATACGCAGTATTTT.